The present entry profiles one T cell receptor beta chain with its context. Antigen: not known. Template material for amplifying TCR beta CDR3 regions consisted of RNA transcripts. Researchers ran a first-round RT-PCR on the TCR CDR3 using the HTBI primer set. Each CDR3 protein is one row after TCRdb ran MiXCR on the multiplex PCR reads. There are fewer than 750,000 distinct CDR3 sequences in the sample; about 15% occur only once, and around 12% lies in the top ten. Reasons for excluding patients were uncontrolled infection, other autoimmune disease, pregnancy or lactation. Based on clinical symptoms, serum thyroxine and TRAb, thyroid ultrasound and orbital computed tomography, diagnoses were reached. This sample is drawn from a study of T cells in Graves' hyperthyroidism and ophthalmopathy. Across the study: Peripheral blood was drawn at first diagnosis, prior to all treatment. Overall study results and limits: Most thyroid clonotypes expanded above 0.001 were also detected in blood.

This clonotype was sampled from a woman between 50 and 59 years old with Graves' ophthalmopathy. Sequenced material: blood.

For the CDR3, the DNA is TGCAGTGCTAGAGAACCGGGACAGGGCAATCAGCCCCAGCATTTT. Protein sequence: CSAREPGQGNQPQHF. V and J are TRBV20-1 and TRBJ1-5, with TRBD1 identical over 8 bases. The trim removed 0 bases at V and 2 bases at J, leaving 3 bases unmatched. The germline gives CDR1 DFQATT, CDR2 SNEGSKA (reference sequence). The CDR3 consists of 15 residues.